The clone carrying this TCR beta chain was seen a handful of times. The antigen is unknown. This CDR3 has 14 amino acids. V was clipped by 4 bases and J by 4 bases, with 14 bases between them. Germline lookup yields CDR1 KGHSH and CDR2 LQKENI. The data stem from a study of cytomegalovirus exposure and HLA in healthy donors. The study ran its PCR with 60 Vbeta and 13 Jbeta primers. Produced via immunoSEQ multiplex PCR; TCRdb's table is partial and in-frame only. Here the sample spans under 200,000 clones, 65% to 85% being singletons. Study-level points and caveats: Later work found that TCR association rates differed between HLA loci; DRB1 had the most and HLA-C the fewest. Using the classifier, cytomegalovirus status was reportedly diagnosed with high specificity and sensitivity. In vitro, a few CMV-associated chains proved specific for CMV antigens.

Sequencing was carried out using PBMCs. This chain links TRBV18 with TRBJ2-7, with D possibly being TRBD2 (6 bases). This receptor was identified in a woman in her forties or fifties in good health and CMV-seropositive. DNA of the CDR3: TGTGCCAGCTCACTCGCCGGGACTCTGTACGAGCAGTACTTC. This codes for CASSLAGTLYEQYF.